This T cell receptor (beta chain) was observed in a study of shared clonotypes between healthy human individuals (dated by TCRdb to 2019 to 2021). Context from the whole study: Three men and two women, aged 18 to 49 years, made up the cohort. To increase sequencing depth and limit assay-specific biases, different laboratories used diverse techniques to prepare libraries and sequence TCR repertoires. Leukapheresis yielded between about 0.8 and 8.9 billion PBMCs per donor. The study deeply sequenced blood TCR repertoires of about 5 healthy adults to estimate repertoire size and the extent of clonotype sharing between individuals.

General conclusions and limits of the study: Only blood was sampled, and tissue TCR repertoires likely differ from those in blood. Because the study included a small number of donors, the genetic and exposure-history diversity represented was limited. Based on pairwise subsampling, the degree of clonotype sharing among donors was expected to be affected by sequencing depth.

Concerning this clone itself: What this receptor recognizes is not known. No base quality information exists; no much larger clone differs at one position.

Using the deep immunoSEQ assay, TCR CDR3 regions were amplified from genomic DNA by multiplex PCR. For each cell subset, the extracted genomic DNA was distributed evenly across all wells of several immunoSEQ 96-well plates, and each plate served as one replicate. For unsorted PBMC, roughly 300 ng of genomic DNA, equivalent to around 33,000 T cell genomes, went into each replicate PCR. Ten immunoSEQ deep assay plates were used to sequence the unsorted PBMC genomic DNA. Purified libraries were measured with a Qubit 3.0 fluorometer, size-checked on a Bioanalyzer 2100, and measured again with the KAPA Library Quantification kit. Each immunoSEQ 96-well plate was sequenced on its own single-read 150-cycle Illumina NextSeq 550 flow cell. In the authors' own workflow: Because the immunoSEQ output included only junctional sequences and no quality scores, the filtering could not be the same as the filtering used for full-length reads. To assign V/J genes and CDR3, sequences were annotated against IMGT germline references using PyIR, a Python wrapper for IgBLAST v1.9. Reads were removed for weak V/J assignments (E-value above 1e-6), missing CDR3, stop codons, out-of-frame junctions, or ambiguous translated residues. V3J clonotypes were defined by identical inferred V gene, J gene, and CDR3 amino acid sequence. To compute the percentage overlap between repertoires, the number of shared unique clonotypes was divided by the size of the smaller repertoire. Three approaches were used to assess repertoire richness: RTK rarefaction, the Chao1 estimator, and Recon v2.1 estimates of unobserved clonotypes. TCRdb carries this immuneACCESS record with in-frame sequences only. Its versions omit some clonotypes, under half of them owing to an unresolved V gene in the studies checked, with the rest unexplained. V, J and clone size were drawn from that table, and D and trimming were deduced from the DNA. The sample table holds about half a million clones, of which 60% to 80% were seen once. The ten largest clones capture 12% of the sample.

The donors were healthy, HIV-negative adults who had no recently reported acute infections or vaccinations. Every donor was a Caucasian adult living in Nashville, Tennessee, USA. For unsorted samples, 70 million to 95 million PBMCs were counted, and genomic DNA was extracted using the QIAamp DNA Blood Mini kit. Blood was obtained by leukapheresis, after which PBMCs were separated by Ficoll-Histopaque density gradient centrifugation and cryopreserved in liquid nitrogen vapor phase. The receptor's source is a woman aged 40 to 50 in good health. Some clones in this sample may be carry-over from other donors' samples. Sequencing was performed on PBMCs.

The CDR3 region reads CASSYQGRNTGELFF. The DNA sequence is given as TGTGCCAGCAGTTATCAGGGGAGGAACACCGGGGAGCTGTTTTTT. The chain is encoded by TRBV27 joined to TRBJ2-2; the best D guess is TRBD1, with 6 bases matching. As encoded in the germline V gene (reference sequence), CDR1 is MNHEY while CDR2 is SMNVEV. Trimming removed 4 bases from V and 1 base from J, leaving 10 bases between the germline ends. Inclusive of the bounding cysteine and phenylalanine, the CDR3 is 15 residues long. Of the read, only the CDR3 DNA is kept; its 45 bases are in frame from base 1.